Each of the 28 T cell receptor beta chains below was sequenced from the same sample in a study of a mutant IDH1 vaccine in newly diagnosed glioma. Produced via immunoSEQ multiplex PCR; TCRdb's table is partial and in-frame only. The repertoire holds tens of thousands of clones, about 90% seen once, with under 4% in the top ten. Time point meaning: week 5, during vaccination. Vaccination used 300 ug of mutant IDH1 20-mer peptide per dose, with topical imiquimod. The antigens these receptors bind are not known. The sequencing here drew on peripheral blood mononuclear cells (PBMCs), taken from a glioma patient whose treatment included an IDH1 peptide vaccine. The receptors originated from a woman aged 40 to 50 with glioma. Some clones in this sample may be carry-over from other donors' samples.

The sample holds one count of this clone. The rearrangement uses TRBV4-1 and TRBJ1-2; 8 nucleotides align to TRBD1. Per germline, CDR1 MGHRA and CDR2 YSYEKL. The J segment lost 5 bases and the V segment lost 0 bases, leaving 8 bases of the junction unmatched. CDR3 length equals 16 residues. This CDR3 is CASSQDPRGRSYGYTF. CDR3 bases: TGCGCCAGCAGCCAAGATCCCAGGGGGCGTTCTTATGGCTACACCTTC.

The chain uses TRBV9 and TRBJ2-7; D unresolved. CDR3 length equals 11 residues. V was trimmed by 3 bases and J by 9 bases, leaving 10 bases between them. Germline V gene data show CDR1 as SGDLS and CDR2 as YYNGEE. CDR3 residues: CASSGAAGQYF. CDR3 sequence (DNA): TGTGCCAGCAGCGGCGCCGCAGGGCAGTACTTC.

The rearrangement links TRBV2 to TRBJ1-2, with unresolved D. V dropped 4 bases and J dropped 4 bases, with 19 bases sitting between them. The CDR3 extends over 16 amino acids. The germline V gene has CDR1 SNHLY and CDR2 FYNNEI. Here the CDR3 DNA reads TGTGCCAGCAGTGGTCCCAAGCCAGGTCTTGGCTATGGCTACACCTTC. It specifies CASSGPKPGLGYGYTF. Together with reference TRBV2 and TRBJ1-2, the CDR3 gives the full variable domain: EPEVTQTPSHQVTQMGQEVILRCVPISNHLYFYWYRQILGQKVEFLVSFYNNEISEKSEIFDDQFSVERPDGSNFTLKIRSTKLEDSAMYFCASSGPKPGLGYGYTFGSGTRLTVV.

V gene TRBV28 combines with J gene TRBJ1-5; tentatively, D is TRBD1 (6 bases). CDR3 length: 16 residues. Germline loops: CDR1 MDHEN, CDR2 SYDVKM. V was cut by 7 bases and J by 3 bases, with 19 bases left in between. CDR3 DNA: TGTGCCAGCAATGAGCCAAACAGGGTCTACAATCAGCCCCAGCATTTT. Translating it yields CASNEPNRVYNQPQHF.

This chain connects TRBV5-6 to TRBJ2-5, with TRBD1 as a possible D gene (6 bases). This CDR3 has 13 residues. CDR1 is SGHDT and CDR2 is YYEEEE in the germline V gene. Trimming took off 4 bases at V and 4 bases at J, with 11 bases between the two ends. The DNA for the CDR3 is TGTGCCAGCAGCCTAACAGGGAGAGAGACCCAGTACTTC. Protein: CASSLTGRETQYF.

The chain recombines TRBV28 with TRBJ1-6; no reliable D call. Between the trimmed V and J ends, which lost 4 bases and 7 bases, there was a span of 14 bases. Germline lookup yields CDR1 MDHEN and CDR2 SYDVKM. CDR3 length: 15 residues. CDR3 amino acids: CASSSLSLQNSPLHF. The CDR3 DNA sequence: TGTGCCAGCAGTTCATTGTCCCTTCAGAATTCACCCCTCCACTTT.

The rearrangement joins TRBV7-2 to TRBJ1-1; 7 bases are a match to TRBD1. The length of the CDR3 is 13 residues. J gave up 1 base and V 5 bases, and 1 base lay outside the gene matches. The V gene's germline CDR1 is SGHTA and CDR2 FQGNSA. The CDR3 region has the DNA TGTGCCAGCAGCGGACAGGCGAACACTGAAGCTTTCTTT. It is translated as CASSGQANTEAFF.

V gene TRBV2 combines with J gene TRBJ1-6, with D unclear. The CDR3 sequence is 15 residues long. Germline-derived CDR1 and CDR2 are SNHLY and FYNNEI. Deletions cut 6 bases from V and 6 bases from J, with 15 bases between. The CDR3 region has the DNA TGTGCCAGCAGCGTAGTTGTGTTGGGTAATTCACCCCTCCACTTT. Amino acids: CASSVVVLGNSPLHF.

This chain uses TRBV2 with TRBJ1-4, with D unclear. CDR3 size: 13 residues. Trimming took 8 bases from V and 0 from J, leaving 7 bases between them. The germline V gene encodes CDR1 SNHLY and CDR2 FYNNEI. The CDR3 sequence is CASESATNEKLFF. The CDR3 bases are TGTGCCAGCGAGTCTGCAACTAATGAAAAACTGTTTTTT.

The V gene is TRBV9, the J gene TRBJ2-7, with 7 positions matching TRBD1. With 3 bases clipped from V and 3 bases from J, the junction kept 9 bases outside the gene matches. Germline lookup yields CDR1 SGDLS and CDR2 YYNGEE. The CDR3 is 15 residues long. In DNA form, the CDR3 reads TGTGCCAGCAGCGAAGCACAGGGGATTCTCTACGAGCAGTACTTC. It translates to CASSEAQGILYEQYF.

CDR3 nucleotides: TGTGCCAGCAGCCTGGCCGGCGGGCGGGACGAGCAGTACTTC. It encodes CASSLAGGRDEQYF. This chain uses TRBV4-2 with TRBJ2-5, with D maybe TRBD2 (5 bases). The J call may be mistaken, given a closer DNA end match to TRBJ2-7. This CDR3 has 14 residues. From germline, CDR1 is LGHNA and CDR2 YNFKEQ.

The CDR3 sequence is CASSRGTDMNTEAFF. CDR3 in DNA: TGTGCCAGTAGTAGGGGGACAGATATGAACACTGAAGCTTTCTTT. This chain uses TRBV19 with TRBJ1-1; 7 nucleotides line up with TRBD1. This CDR3 spans 15 amino acids. CDR1 is LNHDA, CDR2 SQIVND, per germline (reference sequence). V gave up 4 bases and J gave up 0 bases; unmatched junction bases: 5.

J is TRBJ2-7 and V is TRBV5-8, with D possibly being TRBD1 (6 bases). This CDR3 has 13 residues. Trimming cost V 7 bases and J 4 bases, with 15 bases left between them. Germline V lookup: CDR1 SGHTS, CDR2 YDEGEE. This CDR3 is CASGNVRGYEQYF. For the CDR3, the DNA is TGTGCCAGCGGAAATGTCAGGGGTTACGAGCAGTACTTC.

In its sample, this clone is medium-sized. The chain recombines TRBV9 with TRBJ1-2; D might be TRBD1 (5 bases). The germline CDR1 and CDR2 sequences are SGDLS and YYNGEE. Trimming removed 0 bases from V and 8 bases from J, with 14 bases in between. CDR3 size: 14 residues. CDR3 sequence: CASSVAGTLGGYTF. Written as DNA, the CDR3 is TGTGCCAGCAGCGTAGCGGGGACCCTCGGCGGCTACACCTTC.

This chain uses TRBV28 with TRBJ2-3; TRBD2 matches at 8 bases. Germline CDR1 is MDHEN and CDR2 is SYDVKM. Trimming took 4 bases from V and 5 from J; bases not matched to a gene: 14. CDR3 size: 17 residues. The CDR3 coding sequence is TGTGCCAGCAGTTCAGTTTGGGAGCGGGAGACGAAAGATACGCAGTATTTT. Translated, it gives CASSSVWERETKDTQYF.

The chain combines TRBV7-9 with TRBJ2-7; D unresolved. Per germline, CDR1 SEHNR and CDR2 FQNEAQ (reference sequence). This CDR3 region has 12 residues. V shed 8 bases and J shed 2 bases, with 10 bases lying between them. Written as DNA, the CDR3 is TGTGCCAGCTCGGCCGAACCCTACGAGCAGTACTTC. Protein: CASSAEPYEQYF.

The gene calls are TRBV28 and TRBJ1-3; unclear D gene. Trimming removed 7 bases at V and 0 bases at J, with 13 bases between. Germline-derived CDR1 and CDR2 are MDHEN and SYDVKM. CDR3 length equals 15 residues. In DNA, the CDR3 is TGTGCCAGCACCCCGTCTGGACGCTCTGGAAACACCATATATTTT. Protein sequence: CASTPSGRSGNTIYF. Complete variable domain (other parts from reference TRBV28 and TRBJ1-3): DVKVTQSSRYLVKRTGEKVFLECVQDMDHENMFWYRQDPGLGLRLIYFSYDVKMKEKGDIPEGYSVSREKKERFSLILESASTNQTSMYLCASTPSGRSGNTIYFGEGSWLTVV.

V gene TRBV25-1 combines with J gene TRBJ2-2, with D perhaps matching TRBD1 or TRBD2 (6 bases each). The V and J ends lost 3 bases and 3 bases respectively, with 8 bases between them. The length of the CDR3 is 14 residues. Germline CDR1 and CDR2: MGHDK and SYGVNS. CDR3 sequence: CASSDGGHTGELFF. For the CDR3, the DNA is TGTGCCAGCAGTGACGGGGGCCACACCGGGGAGCTGTTTTTT.

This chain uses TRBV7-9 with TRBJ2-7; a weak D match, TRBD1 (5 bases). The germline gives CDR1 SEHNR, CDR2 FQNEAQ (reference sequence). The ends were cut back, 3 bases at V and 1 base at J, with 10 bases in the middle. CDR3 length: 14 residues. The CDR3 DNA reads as TGTGCCAGCAGCTTTACTGACAGTTCCTACGAGCAGTACTTC. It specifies CASSFTDSSYEQYF. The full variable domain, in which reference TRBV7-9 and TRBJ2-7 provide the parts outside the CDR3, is DTGVSQNPRHKITKRGQNVTFRCDPISEHNRLYWYRQTLGQGPEFLTYFQNEAQLEKSRLLSDRFSAERPKGSFSTLEIQRTEQGDSAMYLCASSFTDSSYEQYFGPGTRLTVT.

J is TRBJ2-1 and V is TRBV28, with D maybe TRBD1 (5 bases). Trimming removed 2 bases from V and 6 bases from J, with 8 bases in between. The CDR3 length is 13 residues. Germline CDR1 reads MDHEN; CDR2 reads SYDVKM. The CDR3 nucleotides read TGTGCCAGCAGTTTACAGGACACCAATGAGCAGTTCTTC. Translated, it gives CASSLQDTNEQFF.

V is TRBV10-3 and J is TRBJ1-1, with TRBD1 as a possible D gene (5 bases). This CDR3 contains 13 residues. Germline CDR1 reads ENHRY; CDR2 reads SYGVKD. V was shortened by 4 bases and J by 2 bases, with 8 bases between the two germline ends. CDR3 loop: CAISAQDNTEAFF. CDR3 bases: TGTGCCATCAGTGCACAGGATAACACTGAAGCTTTCTTT.

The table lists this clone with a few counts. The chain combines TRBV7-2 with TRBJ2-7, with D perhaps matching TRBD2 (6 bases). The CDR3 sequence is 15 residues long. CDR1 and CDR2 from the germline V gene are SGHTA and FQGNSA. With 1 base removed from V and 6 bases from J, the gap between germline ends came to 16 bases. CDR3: CASSLVAGPEGEQYF. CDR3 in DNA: TGTGCCAGCAGCTTAGTAGCAGGGCCGGAGGGCGAGCAGTACTTC.

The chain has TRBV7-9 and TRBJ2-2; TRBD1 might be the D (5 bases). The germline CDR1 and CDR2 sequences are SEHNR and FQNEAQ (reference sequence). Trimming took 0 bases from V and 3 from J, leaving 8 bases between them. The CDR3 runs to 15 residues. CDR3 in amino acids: CASSLAQGYTGELFF. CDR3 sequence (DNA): TGTGCCAGCAGCTTAGCGCAGGGCTACACCGGGGAGCTGTTTTTT.

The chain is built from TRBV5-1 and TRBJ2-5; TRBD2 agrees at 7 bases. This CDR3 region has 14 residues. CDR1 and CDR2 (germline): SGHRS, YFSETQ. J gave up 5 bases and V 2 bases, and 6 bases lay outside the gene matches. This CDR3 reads CASSFVLAAETQYF. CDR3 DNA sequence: TGCGCCAGCAGCTTTGTCCTAGCGGCGGAGACCCAGTACTTC.

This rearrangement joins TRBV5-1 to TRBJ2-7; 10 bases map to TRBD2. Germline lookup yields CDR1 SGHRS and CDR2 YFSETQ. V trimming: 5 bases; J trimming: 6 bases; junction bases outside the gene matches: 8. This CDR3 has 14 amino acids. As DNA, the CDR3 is TGCGCCAGCAGGGAAAGCGGGGGGGGATTCGAGCAGTACTTC. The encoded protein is CASRESGGGFEQYF. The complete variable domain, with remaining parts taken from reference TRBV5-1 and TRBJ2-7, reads KAGVTQTPRYLIKTRGQQVTLSCSPISGHRSVSWYQQTPGQGLQFLFEYFSETQRNKGNFPGRFSGRQFSNSRSEMNVSTLELGDSALYLCASRESGGGFEQYFGPGTRLTVT.

The CDR3: CASRGLAGGRETQYF. The CDR3 region has the DNA TGCGCCAGCAGGGGACTAGCGGGGGGTAGAGAGACCCAGTACTTC. This chain joins TRBV5-1 and TRBJ2-5; 15 bases match TRBD2. CDR3 length: 15 residues. With V trimmed by 5 bases and J by 4 bases, 3 bases remained unmatched. Germline assignment: CDR1 SGHRS and CDR2 YFSETQ. The full variable domain, rest sourced from reference TRBV5-1 and TRBJ2-5, is KAGVTQTPRYLIKTRGQQVTLSCSPISGHRSVSWYQQTPGQGLQFLFEYFSETQRNKGNFPGRFSGRQFSNSRSEMNVSTLELGDSALYLCASRGLAGGRETQYFGPGTRLLVL.

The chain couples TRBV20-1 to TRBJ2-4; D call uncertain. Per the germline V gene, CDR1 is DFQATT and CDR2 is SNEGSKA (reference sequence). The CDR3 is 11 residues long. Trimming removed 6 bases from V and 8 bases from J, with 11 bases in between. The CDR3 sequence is CSAPEIDIQYF. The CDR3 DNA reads TGCAGTGCCCCCGAAATCGACATTCAGTACTTC.

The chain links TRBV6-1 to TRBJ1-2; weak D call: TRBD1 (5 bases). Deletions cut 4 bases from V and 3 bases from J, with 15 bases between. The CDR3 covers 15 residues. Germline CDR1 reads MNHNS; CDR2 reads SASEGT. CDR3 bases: TGTGCCAGCAGTGTAGACAGCCAGAGGGACTATGGCTACACCTTC. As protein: CASSVDSQRDYGYTF.